Listed below are T cell receptor beta chains from one sample, sequenced in a study of tumor-infiltrating lymphocytes in glioblastoma multiforme. Via MiXCR, TCRdb re-called the multiplex PCR reads, giving one row per CDR3 protein. The profile shows 20,000 or so distinct CDR3 sequences, about two thirds of them singletons. The sequenced sample was peripheral blood. These receptor sequences come from a male donor with glioblastoma. The CDR3 runs from the conserved cysteine through the conserved F or W. D genes are given only for firm matches. Clone size is not always given. Where it is, it says once, few, many or a class for expanded clones.

.,.,TRBJ1-2,TRBV7-9,TGTGCCAGCAGGCCTGCGACAGGTGGCTACACCTTC,CASRPATGGYTF
.,.,TRBJ2-1,TRBV11-3,TGTGCCAGCAGCTTAAACGGGAGAAATGAGCAGTTCTTC,CASSLNGRNEQFF
.,.,TRBJ2-1,TRBV2,TGTGCCAGCAGTAGAGAACGGGATTCTGAGCAGTTCTTC,CASSRERDSEQFF
.,.,TRBJ2-3,TRBV10-1,TGCGCCAGCAGTGAGTCAAGCCGGAACACAGATACGCAGTATTTT,CASSESSRNTDTQYF
.,many,TRBJ2-5,TRBV29-1,TGCAGCGTTGAAGCGTGGACGCAAGAGACCCAGTACTTC,CSVEAWTQETQYF
TRBD1,.,TRBJ2-1,TRBV20-1,TGCAGTGCCAATTCCAGGGGGCATGAGCAGTTCTTC,CSANSRGHEQFF
.,.,TRBJ2-7,TRBV7-9,TGTGCCAGCAGCTCCGGACGGCCCTACGAGCATTACTTC,CASSSGRPYEHYF
.,.,TRBJ2-1,TRBV11-1,TGTGCCAGCAGCTTATTTGGTGGCGGGGGCGGCGAGACGCAGTTTTTT,CASSLFGGGGGETQFF
.,.,TRBJ2-5,TRBV20-1,TGCAGTGCTAGAGATTTCGGATTAGCGGAAGAGACCCAGTACTTC,CSARDFGLAEETQYF
TRBD1,.,TRBJ1-4,TRBV5-4,TGTGCCAGCAGCTGGACGACAGGGACTGATGAAAAACTGTTTTTT,CASSWTTGTDEKLFF
.,.,TRBJ2-1,TRBV5-5,TGTGCCAGCAGCCCCCTGGATAGCGGCTACTCCTACAATGAGCAGTTCTTC,CASSPLDSGYSYNEQFF
.,few,TRBJ2-7,TRBV6-6,TGTGCCAGCAGTTACACTTACTACGAGCAGTACTTC,CASSYTYYEQYF
TRBD2,.,TRBJ2-5,TRBV11-3,TGTGCCAGCAGCCACGGGACTAGTGTGGGAAAGGAGACCCAGTACTTC,CASSHGTSVGKETQYF
.,.,TRBJ1-2,TRBV10-3,TGTGCCACCAGTGCCGCAGCTGGAAATGGCTACACCTTC,CATSAAAGNGYTF
TRBD1,.,TRBJ1-1,TRBV20-1,TGCAGTGCTAGATTCAGGGGGGGGAACACTGAAGCTTTCTTT,CSARFRGGNTEAFF
TRBD2,.,TRBJ2-1,TRBV6-5,TGTGCCAGCAGTTACTCGGCGACTAGCGGGGGCTCCTTCAATGAGCAGTTCTTC,CASSYSATSGGSFNEQFF
.,.,TRBJ1-5,TRBV4-1,TGCTTCAGCAGCCAATTGGCAGGCGTCGGACAGCCCCAGCATTTT,CFSSQLAGVGQPQHF
TRBD2,few,TRBJ2-1,TRBV5-5,TGTGCCAGCAGCCGAGGGGCTAGCGGGAACAATGAGCAGTTCTTC,CASSRGASGNNEQFF
TRBD1,once,TRBJ1-2,TRBV11-2,TGTGCCAGTAGCACCTGGACAGGGGGGTTTGGCTGCACCTTC,CASSTWTGGFGCTF
.,.,TRBJ2-1,TRBV29-1,TGCAGCGTTGATCTTCCAGAGGGTAATTATCAGTTCTTC,CSVDLPEGNYQFF
.,.,TRBJ2-7,TRBV6-1,TGTGCCAGCAGTGAAACTAGCTCCTACGAGCAGTACTTC,CASSETSSYEQYF
.,many,TRBJ2-2,TRBV5-1,TGCGCCAGCAGCTTCGGGCAGACAACTCCCGGGGAGCTGTTTTTT,CASSFGQTTPGELFF
.,.,TRBJ2-1,TRBV11-2,TGTGCCAGCAGCTTAGAGTCGGGAGTTCACAATGAGCAGTTCTTT,CASSLESGVHNEQFF
.,many,TRBJ1-1,TRBV5-5,TGTGCCAGCAGCTTAGGAGAGGCTGAAGCTTTCTTT,CASSLGEAEAFF
.,.,TRBJ2-3,TRBV7-9,TGTGCCAGCAGCTGGGCGGATACTAGCACAGATACGCAGTATTTT,CASSWADTSTDTQYF
.,.,TRBJ2-3,TRBV20-1,TGCAGTGCTGAGGGGAGGGACAATACGCAGTATTTT,CSAEGRDNTQYF
TRBD2,once,TRBJ2-1,TRBV6-5,TGTGCCAGCAGTTACCAGGCTAGCGGGAGCGATGAGCAGCTATTC,CASSYQASGSDEQLF